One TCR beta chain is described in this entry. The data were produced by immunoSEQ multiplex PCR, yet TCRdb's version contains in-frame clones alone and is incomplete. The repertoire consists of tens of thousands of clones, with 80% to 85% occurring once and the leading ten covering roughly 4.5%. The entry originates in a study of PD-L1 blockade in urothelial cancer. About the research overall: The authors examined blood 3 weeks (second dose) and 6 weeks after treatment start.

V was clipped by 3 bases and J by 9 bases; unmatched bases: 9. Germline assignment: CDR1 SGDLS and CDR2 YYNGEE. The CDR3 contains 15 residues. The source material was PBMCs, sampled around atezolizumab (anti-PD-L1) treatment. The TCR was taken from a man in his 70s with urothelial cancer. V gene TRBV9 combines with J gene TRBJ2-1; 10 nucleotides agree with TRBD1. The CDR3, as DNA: TGTGCCAGCAGCGCCCGGGACAGGGGCTCTGGTGAGCAGTTCTTC. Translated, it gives CASSARDRGSGEQFF.